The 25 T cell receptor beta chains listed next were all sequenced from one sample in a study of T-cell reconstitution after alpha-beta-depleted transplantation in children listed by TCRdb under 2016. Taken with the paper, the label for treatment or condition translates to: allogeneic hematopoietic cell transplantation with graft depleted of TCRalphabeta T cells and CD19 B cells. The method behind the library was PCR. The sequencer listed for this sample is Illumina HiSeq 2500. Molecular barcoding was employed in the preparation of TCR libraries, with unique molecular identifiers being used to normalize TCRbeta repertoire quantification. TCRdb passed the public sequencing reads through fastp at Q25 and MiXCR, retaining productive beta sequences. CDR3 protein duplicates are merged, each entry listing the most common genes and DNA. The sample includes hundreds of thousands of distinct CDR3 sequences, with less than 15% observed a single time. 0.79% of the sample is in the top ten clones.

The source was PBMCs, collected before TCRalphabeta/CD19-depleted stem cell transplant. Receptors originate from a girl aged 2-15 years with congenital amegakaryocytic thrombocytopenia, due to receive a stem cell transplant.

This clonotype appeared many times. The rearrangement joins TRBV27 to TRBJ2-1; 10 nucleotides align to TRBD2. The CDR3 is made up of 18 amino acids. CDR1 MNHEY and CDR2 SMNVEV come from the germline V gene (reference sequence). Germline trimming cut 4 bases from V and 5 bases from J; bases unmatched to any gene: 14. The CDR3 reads CASSYIGLAGVKNNEQFF. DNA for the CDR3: TGTGCCAGCAGTTATATCGGGCTAGCGGGAGTAAAGAACAATGAGCAGTTCTTC.

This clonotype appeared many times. The CDR3 here is CASSPKLGTGYYEQYF. The CDR3 DNA follows: TGCGCCAGCAGCCCAAAACTAGGGACAGGGTACTACGAGCAGTACTTC. This rearrangement joins TRBV4-1 to TRBJ2-7; TRBD1 agrees at 9 bases. The CDR3 runs to 16 residues. The germline CDR1 and CDR2 sequences are MGHRA and YSYEKL. After removal of 4 bases from V and 3 bases from J, the junction contained 10 bases not matched to a gene.

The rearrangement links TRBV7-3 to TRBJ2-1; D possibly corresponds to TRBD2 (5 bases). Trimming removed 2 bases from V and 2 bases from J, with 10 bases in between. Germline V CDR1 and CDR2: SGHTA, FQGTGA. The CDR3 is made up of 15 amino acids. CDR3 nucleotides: TGTGCCAGCAGCTTACGTCGGGGTACCTACAATGAGCAGTTCTTC. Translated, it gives CASSLRRGTYNEQFF.

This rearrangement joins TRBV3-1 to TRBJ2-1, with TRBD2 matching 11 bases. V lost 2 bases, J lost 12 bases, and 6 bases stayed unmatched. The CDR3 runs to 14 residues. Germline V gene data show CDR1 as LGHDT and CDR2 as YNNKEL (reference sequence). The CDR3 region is CASSQIWTSGSQFF. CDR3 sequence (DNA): TGTGCCAGCAGCCAAATTTGGACTAGCGGGTCGCAGTTCTTC.

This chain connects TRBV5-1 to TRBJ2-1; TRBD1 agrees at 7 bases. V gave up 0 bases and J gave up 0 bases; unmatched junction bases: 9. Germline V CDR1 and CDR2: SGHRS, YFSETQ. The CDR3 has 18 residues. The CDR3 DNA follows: TGCGCCAGCAGCTTGGCCCTACTACAGGGGAGCTCCTACAATGAGCAGTTCTTC. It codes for CASSLALLQGSSYNEQFF.

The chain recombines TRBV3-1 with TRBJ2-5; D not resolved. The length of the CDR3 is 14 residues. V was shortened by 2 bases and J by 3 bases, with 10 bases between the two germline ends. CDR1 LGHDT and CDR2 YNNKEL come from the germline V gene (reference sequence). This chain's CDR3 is CASSQTVAKETQYF. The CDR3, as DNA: TGTGCCAGCAGCCAAACTGTGGCGAAAGAGACCCAGTACTTC.

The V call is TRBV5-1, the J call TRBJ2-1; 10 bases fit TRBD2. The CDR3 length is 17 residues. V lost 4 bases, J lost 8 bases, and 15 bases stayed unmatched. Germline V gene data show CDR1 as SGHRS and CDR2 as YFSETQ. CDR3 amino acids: CASSAMHGLAGDDEQFF. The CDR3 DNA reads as TGCGCCAGCAGCGCAATGCATGGGCTAGCGGGAGACGATGAGCAGTTCTTC. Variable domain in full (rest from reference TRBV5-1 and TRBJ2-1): KAGVTQTPRYLIKTRGQQVTLSCSPISGHRSVSWYQQTPGQGLQFLFEYFSETQRNKGNFPGRFSGRQFSNSRSEMNVSTLELGDSALYLCASSAMHGLAGDDEQFFGPGTRLTVL.

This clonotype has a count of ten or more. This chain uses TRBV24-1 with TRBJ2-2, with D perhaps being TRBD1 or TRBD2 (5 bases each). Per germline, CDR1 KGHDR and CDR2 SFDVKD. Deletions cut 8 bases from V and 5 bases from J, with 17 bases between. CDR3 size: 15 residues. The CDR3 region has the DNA TGTGCCACCAAGTCCCAGGGAGATGAGACCGGGGAGCTGTTTTTT. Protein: CATKSQGDETGELFF.

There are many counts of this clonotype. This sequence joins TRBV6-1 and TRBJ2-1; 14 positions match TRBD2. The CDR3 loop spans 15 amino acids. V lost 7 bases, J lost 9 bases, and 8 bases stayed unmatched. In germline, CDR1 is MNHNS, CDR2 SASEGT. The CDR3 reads CASTKGLAGDREQFF. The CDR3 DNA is TGTGCCAGCACCAAGGGACTAGCGGGAGATCGTGAGCAGTTCTTC.

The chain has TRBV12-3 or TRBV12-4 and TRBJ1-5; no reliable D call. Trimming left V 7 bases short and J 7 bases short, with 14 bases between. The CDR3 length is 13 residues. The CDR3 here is CASTRVEGQPQHF. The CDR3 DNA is TGTGCCAGCACCCGGGTGGAAGGGCAGCCCCAGCATTTT.

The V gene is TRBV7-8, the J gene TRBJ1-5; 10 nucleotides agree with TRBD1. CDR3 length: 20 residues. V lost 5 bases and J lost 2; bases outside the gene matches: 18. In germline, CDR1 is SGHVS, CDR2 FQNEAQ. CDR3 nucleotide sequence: TGTGCCAGCAGCCCATCGGTGCGGGGACAGGGGAGCCTGGGCAATCAGCCCCAGCATTTT. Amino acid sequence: CASSPSVRGQGSLGNQPQHF.

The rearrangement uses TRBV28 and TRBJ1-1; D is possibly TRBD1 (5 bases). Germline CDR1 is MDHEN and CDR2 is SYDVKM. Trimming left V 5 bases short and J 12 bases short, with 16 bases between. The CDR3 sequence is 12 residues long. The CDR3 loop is CASSTGGVGPFF. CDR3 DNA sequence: TGTGCCAGCAGTACCGGGGGGGTCGGACCTTTCTTT.

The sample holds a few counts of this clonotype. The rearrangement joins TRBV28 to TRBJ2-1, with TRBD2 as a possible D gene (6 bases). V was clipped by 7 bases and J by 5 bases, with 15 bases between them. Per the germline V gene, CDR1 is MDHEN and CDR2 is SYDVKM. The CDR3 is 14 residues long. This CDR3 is CASTPSDPHNEQFF. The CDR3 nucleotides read TGTGCCAGCACACCTAGCGACCCACACAATGAGCAGTTCTTC. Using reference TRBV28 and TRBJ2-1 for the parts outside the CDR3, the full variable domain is DVKVTQSSRYLVKRTGEKVFLECVQDMDHENMFWYRQDPGLGLRLIYFSYDVKMKEKGDIPEGYSVSREKKERFSLILESASTNQTSMYLCASTPSDPHNEQFFGPGTRLTVL.

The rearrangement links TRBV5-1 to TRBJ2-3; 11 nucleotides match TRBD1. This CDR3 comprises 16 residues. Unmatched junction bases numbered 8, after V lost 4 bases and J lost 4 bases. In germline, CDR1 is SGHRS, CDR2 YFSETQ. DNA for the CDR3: TGCGCCAGCAGCATGGTTGGGACAGGGGGAGCAGATACGCAGTATTTT. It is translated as CASSMVGTGGADTQYF.

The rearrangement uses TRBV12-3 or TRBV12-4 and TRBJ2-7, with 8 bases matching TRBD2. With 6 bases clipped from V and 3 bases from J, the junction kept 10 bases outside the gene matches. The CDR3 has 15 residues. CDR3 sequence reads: CASRDGAGVSYEQYF. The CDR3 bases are TGTGCCAGCAGGGACGGAGCGGGAGTCAGCTACGAGCAGTACTTC.

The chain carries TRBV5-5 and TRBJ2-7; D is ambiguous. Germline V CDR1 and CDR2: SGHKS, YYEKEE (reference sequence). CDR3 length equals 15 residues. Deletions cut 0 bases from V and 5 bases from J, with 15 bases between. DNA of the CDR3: TGTGCCAGCAGCTTGGTGGCAGATCCCCCCCACGAGCAGTACTTC. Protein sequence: CASSLVADPPHEQYF.

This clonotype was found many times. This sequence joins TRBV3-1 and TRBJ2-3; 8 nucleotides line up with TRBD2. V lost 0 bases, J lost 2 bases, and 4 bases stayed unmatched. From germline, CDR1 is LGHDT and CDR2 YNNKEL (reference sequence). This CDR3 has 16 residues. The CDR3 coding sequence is TGTGCCAGCAGCCAAGAACTAGCGGCGGACACAGATACGCAGTATTTT. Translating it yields CASSQELAADTDTQYF.

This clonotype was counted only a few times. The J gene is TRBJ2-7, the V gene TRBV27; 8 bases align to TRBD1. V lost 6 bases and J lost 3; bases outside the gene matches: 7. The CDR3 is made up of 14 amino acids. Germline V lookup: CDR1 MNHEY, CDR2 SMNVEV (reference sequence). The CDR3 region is CASRTGGNVYEQYF. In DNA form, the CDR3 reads TGTGCCAGCAGAACAGGGGGTAATGTCTACGAGCAGTACTTC.

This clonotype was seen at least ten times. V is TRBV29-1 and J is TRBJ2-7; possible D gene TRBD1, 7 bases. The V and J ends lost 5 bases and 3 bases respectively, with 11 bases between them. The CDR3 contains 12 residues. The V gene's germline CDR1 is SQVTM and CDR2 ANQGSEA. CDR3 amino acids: CSVRQGGYEQYF. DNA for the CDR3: TGCAGCGTTCGACAGGGAGGCTACGAGCAGTACTTC.

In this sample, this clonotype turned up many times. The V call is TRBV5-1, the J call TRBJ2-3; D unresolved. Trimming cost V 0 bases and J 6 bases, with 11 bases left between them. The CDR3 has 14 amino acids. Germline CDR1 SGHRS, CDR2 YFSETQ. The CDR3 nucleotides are TGCGCCAGCAGCTTGGAGAACTTTTTGGATACGCAGTATTTT. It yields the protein CASSLENFLDTQYF.

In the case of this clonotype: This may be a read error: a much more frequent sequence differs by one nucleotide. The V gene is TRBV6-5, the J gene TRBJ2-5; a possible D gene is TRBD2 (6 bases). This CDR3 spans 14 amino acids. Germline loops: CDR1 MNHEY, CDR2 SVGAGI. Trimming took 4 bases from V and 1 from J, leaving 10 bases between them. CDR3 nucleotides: TGTGCCAGCAGTTGTCGGAGGGGCCAAGAGACCCAGTACTTC. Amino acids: CASSCRRGQETQYF.

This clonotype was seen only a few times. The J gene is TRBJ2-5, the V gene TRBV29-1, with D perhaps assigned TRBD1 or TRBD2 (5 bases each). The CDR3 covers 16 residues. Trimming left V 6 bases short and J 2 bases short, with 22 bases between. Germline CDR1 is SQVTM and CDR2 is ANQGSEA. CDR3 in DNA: TGCAGCGTCGATGGGACCGGGACGGACGATCAAGAGACCCAGTACTTC. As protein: CSVDGTGTDDQETQYF.

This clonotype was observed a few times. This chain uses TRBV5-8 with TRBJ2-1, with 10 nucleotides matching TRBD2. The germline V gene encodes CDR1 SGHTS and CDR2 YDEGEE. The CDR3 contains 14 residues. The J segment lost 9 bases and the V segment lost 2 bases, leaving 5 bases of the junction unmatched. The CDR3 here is CASSLAGGIPEQFF. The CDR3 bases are TGTGCCAGCAGCTTAGCGGGAGGGATCCCTGAGCAGTTCTTC.

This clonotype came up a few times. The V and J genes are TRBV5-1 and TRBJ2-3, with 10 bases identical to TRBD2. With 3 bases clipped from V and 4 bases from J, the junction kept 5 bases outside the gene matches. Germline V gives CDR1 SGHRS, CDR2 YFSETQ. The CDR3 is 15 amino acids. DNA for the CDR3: TGCGCCAGCAGCTACATAGCGGGAGGCGCAGATACGCAGTATTTT. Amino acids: CASSYIAGGADTQYF.

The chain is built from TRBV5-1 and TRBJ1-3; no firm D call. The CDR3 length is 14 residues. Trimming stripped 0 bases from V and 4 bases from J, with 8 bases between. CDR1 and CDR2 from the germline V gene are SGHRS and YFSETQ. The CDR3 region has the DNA TGCGCCAGCAGCTTGGAAGCGGGGGGAAACACCATATATTTT. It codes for CASSLEAGGNTIYF. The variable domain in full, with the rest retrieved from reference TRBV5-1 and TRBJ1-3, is KAGVTQTPRYLIKTRGQQVTLSCSPISGHRSVSWYQQTPGQGLQFLFEYFSETQRNKGNFPGRFSGRQFSNSRSEMNVSTLELGDSALYLCASSLEAGGNTIYFGEGSWLTVV.